This T cell receptor beta chain was identified during a study of cytomegalovirus exposure and HLA in healthy donors. Broader study findings: Roughly even sequencing depth across donors was the assumption behind the presence/absence analyses. High specificity and sensitivity for cytomegalovirus status were reported for the classifier.

PCR employed 60 Vbeta and 13 Jbeta primers. Here immunoSEQ multiplex PCR was the method, and the copy in TCRdb shows in-frame clones only, minus some. The profile shows 150,000 to 180,000 clones, around 80% of them singletons. Concerning this clone itself: Its target is not known.

These donors counted as nominally healthy when sampled, but unrecorded immune exposures were likely. This TCR was recovered from a woman aged 40 to 50 in good health and CMV-seropositive. Material: PBMCs.

The CDR3 sequence is CASSSRGLAGTDTQYF. CDR3 DNA sequence: TGTGCCAGCAGCTCACGGGGTCTAGCAGGCACAGATACGCAGTATTTT. The rearrangement links TRBV7-3 to TRBJ2-3, with a weak D call TRBD2 (5 bases). Germline V gene sequence: CDR1 SGHTA, CDR2 FQGTGA. CDR3 length: 16 amino acids. With 4 bases removed from V and 1 base from J, the gap between germline ends came to 15 bases.